This T cell receptor beta chain is drawn from a study of blood T cell repertoires in COVID-19. As handled by the study authors: Amplification with reference gene primers provided the estimates of nucleated cell counts. The data were produced by immunoSEQ multiplex PCR, yet TCRdb's version contains in-frame clones alone and is incomplete. That table supplies the V and J calls and clone size; D and trimming were determined from the DNA. The sample lists approximately 180,000 clones; roughly 89% were seen once. Cohorts were assigned according to the clinical history that participants reported. Germline V gene data show CDR1 as SGHAT and CDR2 as FQNNGV. The CDR3 sequence is 13 residues long. Trimming left V 1 base short and J 7 bases short, with 10 bases between.

Sequences were obtained from PBMCs or T cells enriched from blood (not recorded which). The chain carries TRBV11-2 and TRBJ1-2; TRBD1 might be the D (5 bases). The receptor was isolated from a woman aged 40 to 50 with acute COVID-19. The CDR3 sequence: CASSLGGEAGYTF. In DNA, the CDR3 is TGTGCCAGCAGCTTAGGAGGGGAGGCTGGCTACACCTTC.